A single sample gave rise to the 30 T cell receptor beta chains below, sequenced in a study of T cells in Graves' hyperthyroidism and ophthalmopathy. Amplified regions were TCR beta CDR3 sequences from RNA transcripts. TCR CDR3 regions were first amplified by RT-PCR with HTBI primers. Each CDR3 protein is one row after TCRdb ran MiXCR on the multiplex PCR reads. Of a few hundred thousand distinct CDR3 sequences in the sample, roughly 19% were seen once. Material: blood. Receptors originate from a man between 45 and 60 years old with Graves' ophthalmopathy.

The chain carries TRBV6-6 and TRBJ2-1, with 8 bases that match TRBD2. V dropped 0 bases and J dropped 0; count of bases not matched to a gene: 4. The germline V gene has CDR1 MNHNY and CDR2 SVGAGI (reference sequence). This CDR3 has 17 residues. The CDR3 region has the DNA TGTGCCAGCAGTTACTCTGCTAGCGGGCCCTCCTACAATGAGCAGTTCTTC. It is translated as CASSYSASGPSYNEQFF.

This clonotype was seen only a few times. The chain employs TRBV20-1 and TRBJ1-5; a weak D match, TRBD1 (5 bases). V lost 0 bases and J 3 bases, leaving 15 bases between the germline ends. Germline V lookup: CDR1 DFQATT, CDR2 SNEGSKA (reference sequence). The CDR3 extends over 16 amino acids. CDR3 region: CSARDLTVGFNQPQHF. CDR3 nucleotide sequence: TGCAGTGCTAGAGATCTGACAGTGGGATTCAATCAGCCCCAGCATTTT.

The genes are TRBV19 and TRBJ1-5; D call uncertain. The V and J ends lost 3 bases and 0 bases respectively, with 15 bases between them. The germline gives CDR1 LNHDA, CDR2 SQIVND (reference sequence). The CDR3 covers 17 residues. The DNA for the CDR3 is TGTGCCAGTAGTATCTTAGGTTCGTCGATTAGCAATCAGCCCCAGCATTTT. Its translation is CASSILGSSISNQPQHF.

This clonotype was recorded only once. The V call is TRBV6-2 or TRBV6-3, the J call TRBJ1-5; TRBD1 matches at 9 bases. Germline V gene lookup returns CDR1 MNHEY and CDR2 SVGEGT. V lost 6 bases to trimming and J lost 4 bases; unmatched junction nucleotides: 4. The CDR3 has 14 amino acids. The CDR3 here is CASRRTGANQPQHF. The CDR3 DNA reads TGTGCCAGCAGGCGGACAGGGGCAAATCAGCCCCAGCATTTT.

This clonotype showed up just a few times. The J gene is TRBJ1-4, the V gene TRBV12-3 or TRBV12-4; 8 bases match TRBD1. This CDR3 spans 16 amino acids. V was clipped by 4 bases and J by 6 bases; unmatched bases: 10. The CDR3 here is CASSSPSGTGDEKLFF. The CDR3 DNA reads as TGTGCCAGCAGTTCCCCTTCCGGGACAGGAGATGAAAAACTGTTTTTT.

This clonotype has only a few counts. V and J are TRBV4-1 and TRBJ1-5; 7 positions match TRBD1. Per the germline V gene, CDR1 is MGHRA and CDR2 is YSYEKL. CDR3 length: 15 amino acids. V shed 0 bases and J 9 bases; nucleotides not matched to a gene: 8. The CDR3 sequence is CASSQDRDSERPQHF. The CDR3, as DNA: TGCGCCAGCAGCCAAGACAGGGACAGCGAACGGCCCCAGCATTTT.

In its sample, this clonotype was seen a few times. A read error may be the cause here, since a much bigger clone is one base away. The chain uses TRBV28 and TRBJ2-1, with D possibly being TRBD1 or TRBD2 (6 bases each). Germline V gene sequence: CDR1 MDHEN, CDR2 SYDVKM. The CDR3 is 14 residues long. CDR3 nucleotides: TGTGCCGGCAGTTTATCATCCGGGGGCGGTGAGCAGTTCTTC. Translation gives CAGSLSSGGGEQFF.

This clonotype was counted ten times or more. CDR3 sequence (DNA): TGTGCCACCAGTGAGGGGGGCGGCGGCTACACCTTC. This codes for CATSEGGGGYTF. The chain employs TRBV24-1 and TRBJ1-2, with D tentatively TRBD1 (6 bases). CDR1 is KGHDR and CDR2 is SFDVKD in the germline V gene. The CDR3 runs 12 residues. V was cut by 4 bases and J by 8 bases, with 10 bases left in between.

The chain employs TRBV28 and TRBJ1-6, with TRBD1 matching over 8 bases. J lost 10 bases, V lost 7 bases, and 12 bases had no gene match. From germline, CDR1 is MDHEN and CDR2 SYDVKM. This CDR3 spans 15 amino acids. The CDR3 reads CASKIGQGWLSPLHF. The CDR3 nucleotides read TGTGCCAGCAAAATAGGACAGGGATGGCTCTCACCCCTCCACTTT.

The gene calls are TRBV5-4 and TRBJ2-5; unclear D gene. The CDR3 covers 13 residues. V lost 1 base and J lost 4, with 8 bases in between. Looked up from germline, CDR1 is SGHNT and CDR2 is YYREEE (reference sequence). CDR3 residues: CASSLLQGETQYF. CDR3 in DNA: TGTGCCAGCAGCTTGTTACAAGGAGAGACCCAGTACTTC.

The genes are TRBV6-1 and TRBJ2-7, with D perhaps being TRBD1 or TRBD2 (6 bases each). Germline CDR1 is MNHNS and CDR2 is SASEGT. There are 19 residues in the CDR3. Trimming left V 8 bases short and J 5 bases short, with 34 bases between. Here the CDR3 DNA reads TGTGCCAGCGAAGATAACAGGGTTTTGGCTAGCGCCTGGAACCACGAGCAGTACTTC. It yields the protein CASEDNRVLASAWNHEQYF.

The chain carries TRBV6-9 and TRBJ1-2; the match to TRBD1 covers 7 bases. V lost 5 bases, J lost 4 bases, and 10 bases stayed unmatched. This CDR3 region has 15 residues. Germline lookup yields CDR1 MNHGY and CDR2 SVAAGI. This chain's CDR3 is CASSVFRTGSYGYTF. As DNA, the CDR3 is TGTGCCAGCAGTGTATTTCGGACAGGATCCTATGGCTACACCTTC.

This clonotype was detected ten times or more. The genes are TRBV30 and TRBJ1-1; D unresolved. Germline lookup yields CDR1 GTSNPN and CDR2 SVGIG (reference sequence). The CDR3 totals 9 residues. With 6 bases removed from V and 3 bases from J, the gap between germline ends came to 2 bases. CDR3 sequence reads: CACDTEAFF. The CDR3 coding sequence is TGTGCCTGTGACACTGAAGCTTTCTTT.

On this clonotype: A much more abundant neighbour one base away suggests this may be a read error. The gene calls are TRBV11-3 and TRBJ2-7; either TRBD1 or TRBD2 may supply D (5 bases each). Trimming removed 6 bases at V and 2 bases at J, with 17 bases between. The CDR3 is 15 amino acids. Germline V lookup: CDR1 SGHNT, CDR2 YENEEA. CDR3 sequence: CASRKTGAVTYEQYF. CDR3 DNA sequence: TGTGCCAGCAGGAAAACCGGGGCAGTGACCTACGAGCAGTACTTC.

This clonotype was seen more than once but under ten times. This sequence joins TRBV2 and TRBJ2-1, with D unresolved. V gave up 3 bases and J gave up 14 bases, with 14 bases separating them. The CDR3 spans 12 residues. Germline V lookup: CDR1 SNHLY, CDR2 FYNNEI. CDR3 residues: CASSDRQTLKFF. DNA of the CDR3: TGTGCCAGCAGTGATCGCCAGACTCTAAAGTTCTTC.

CDR3 sequence reads: CASRGQDIYEQYF. As DNA, the CDR3 is TGTGCCAGCAGGGGACAAGATATCTACGAGCAGTACTTC. V is TRBV27 and J is TRBJ2-7; D possibly corresponds to TRBD1 (6 bases). Trimming took 6 bases from V and 3 from J, leaving 12 bases between them. The CDR3 spans 13 residues. Germline values: CDR1 MNHEY, CDR2 SMNVEV (reference sequence).

With regard to this clonotype: One base away lies a much larger clone, so this may be a sequencing read error. The V call is TRBV20-1, the J call TRBJ2-7; 8 bases match TRBD1. V dropped 6 bases and J dropped 2; count of bases not matched to a gene: 6. This CDR3 has 13 amino acids. Germline CDR1 is DFQATT and CDR2 is SNEGSKA (reference sequence). CDR3 nucleotides: TGCAGTGCGACCCTGGACAGGGCCTACGAGCAGTACTTC. Residues: CSATLDRAYEQYF.

This clonotype came up a few times. The V and J genes are TRBV28 and TRBJ2-4, with a possible D match to TRBD1 (6 bases). Germline V gene data show CDR1 as MDHEN and CDR2 as SYDVKM. V shed 9 bases and J shed 2 bases, with 14 bases lying between them. The CDR3 has 14 amino acids. The CDR3 nucleotides are TGTGCCAGTTCCATAGGGGGATCCAAAAACATTCAGTACTTC. It is translated as CASSIGGSKNIQYF.

CDR3 in amino acids: CASSQVVSGSVPPYEQYF. CDR3 nucleotide sequence: TGTGCCAGCAGCCAAGTGGTTAGCGGGAGTGTCCCCCCCTACGAGCAGTACTTC. This chain links TRBV14 with TRBJ2-7; 9 bases agree with TRBD2. The CDR3 length is 18 residues. Germline V CDR1 and CDR2: SGHDN, FVKESK. V shed 1 base and J 2 bases; nucleotides not matched to a gene: 12. Combining the CDR3 with reference TRBV14 and TRBJ2-7 gives the whole variable domain EAGVTQFPSHSVIEKGQTVTLRCDPISGHDNLYWYRRVMGKEIKFLLHFVKESKQDESGMPNNRFLAERTGGTYSTLKVQPAELEDSGVYFCASSQVVSGSVPPYEQYFGPGTRLTVT.

This clonotype was found many times. J is TRBJ1-1 and V is TRBV5-1; D is ambiguous. Germline assignment: CDR1 SGHRS and CDR2 YFSETQ. The CDR3 sequence is 15 residues long. V was trimmed by 4 bases and J by 1 base, leaving 14 bases between them. CDR3 region: CASSPAVLSNTEAFF. CDR3 DNA: TGCGCCAGCAGCCCAGCTGTACTTTCGAACACTGAAGCTTTCTTT.

This clonotype was seen only a few times. Germline is not matched at one junction end, which may reflect a read error. The V call is TRBV5-1, the J call TRBJ1-3; perhaps TRBD1 as D (6 bases). The germline V gene encodes CDR1 SGHRS and CDR2 YFSETQ. The CDR3 sequence is 15 residues long. The CDR3 spells CTSSSWGASGNTIYF. In nucleotides, the CDR3 is TGCACCAGCAGCTCTTGGGGGGCCTCTGGAAACACCATATATTTT.

This clonotype turned up a few times. The chain is built from TRBV7-9 and TRBJ1-2; 8 positions agree with TRBD1. Unmatched junction bases numbered 3, after V lost 5 bases and J lost 4 bases. The CDR3 covers 13 residues. Germline V lookup: CDR1 SEHNR, CDR2 FQNEAQ (reference sequence). The CDR3 here is CASSADRGYGYTF. The CDR3 bases are TGTGCCAGCAGCGCTGACAGGGGCTATGGCTACACCTTC.

A single count supports this clonotype. This sequence joins TRBV15 and TRBJ2-1; D gene unclear. The CDR3 has 15 amino acids. With 0 bases removed from V and 1 base from J, the gap between germline ends came to 7 bases. Germline loops: CDR1 LNHNV, CDR2 YYDKDF (reference sequence). The CDR3 region is CATSRDLESYNEQFF. CDR3 coding DNA: TGTGCCACCAGCAGAGATCTGGAGTCCTACAATGAGCAGTTCTTC. Looking up the rest from reference TRBV15 and TRBJ2-1 gives the full variable domain: DAMVIQNPRYQVTQFGKPVTLSCSQTLNHNVMYWYQQKSSQAPKLLFHYYDKDFNNEADTPDNFQSRRPNTSFCFLDIRSPGLGDTAMYLCATSRDLESYNEQFFGPGTRLTVL.

In this sample, this clonotype turned up many times. The chain joins TRBV7-9 to TRBJ2-1; D unresolved. V lost 7 bases and J 3 bases, leaving 10 bases between the germline ends. The CDR3 sequence is 13 residues long. Germline CDR1 and CDR2: SEHNR and FQNEAQ (reference sequence). The chain's CDR3 is CASKRSDYNEQFF. CDR3 DNA: TGTGCCAGCAAGCGAAGTGACTACAATGAGCAGTTCTTC.

The chain couples TRBV3-1 to TRBJ2-5; no clear D gene. CDR3 length equals 12 residues. V was shortened by 1 base and J by 10 bases, with 10 bases between the two germline ends. Germline loops: CDR1 LGHDT, CDR2 YNNKEL (reference sequence). The CDR3 protein is CASSQAGLIQYF. The CDR3 coding sequence is TGTGCCAGCAGCCAAGCTGGTCTAATCCAGTACTTC.

This clonotype appeared many times. The V call is TRBV7-3, the J call TRBJ2-3; D uncertain. V lost 6 bases, J lost 12 bases, and 16 bases lay in between. The CDR3 is 12 amino acids. Germline V lookup: CDR1 SGHTA, CDR2 FQGTGA. The CDR3: CASSRFDSLQYF. The DNA for the CDR3 is TGTGCCAGCAGTCGTTTCGACTCCCTCCAGTATTTT.

This clonotype has a count of ten or more. The chain couples TRBV28 to TRBJ1-5; 8 bases fit TRBD1. V dropped 7 bases and J dropped 6; count of bases not matched to a gene: 11. There are 15 residues in the CDR3. Germline loops: CDR1 MDHEN, CDR2 SYDVKM. DNA of the CDR3: TGTGCCAGCACCAACCCGGACAGGGAGGGTCAGCCCCAGCATTTT. It encodes CASTNPDREGQPQHF. Full variable domain (outside the CDR3, taken from reference TRBV28 and TRBJ1-5): DVKVTQSSRYLVKRTGEKVFLECVQDMDHENMFWYRQDPGLGLRLIYFSYDVKMKEKGDIPEGYSVSREKKERFSLILESASTNQTSMYLCASTNPDREGQPQHFGDGTRLSIL.

This clonotype came up many times. The chain carries TRBV20-1 and TRBJ2-5, with TRBD2 identical over 9 bases. The CDR3 length is 14 residues. CDR1 is DFQATT and CDR2 is SNEGSKA in the germline V gene (reference sequence). V was pared by 3 bases and J by 5 bases, with 7 bases of the junction left unmatched. In DNA, the CDR3 is TGCAGTGCTAGCCTAGCGGGGTTAGGGGAGACCCAGTACTTC. It specifies CSASLAGLGETQYF.

This chain's CDR3 is CASSESRGGDGYTF. The CDR3 nucleotides are TGTGCCAGCAGTGAATCTAGAGGGGGCGATGGCTACACCTTC. The chain couples TRBV6-1 to TRBJ1-2, with 7 bases aligning to TRBD1. V trimming: 2 bases; J trimming: 6 bases; junction bases outside the gene matches: 6. The CDR3 extends over 14 amino acids. Germline loops: CDR1 MNHNS, CDR2 SASEGT.

This chain joins TRBV24-1 and TRBJ2-4; possibly TRBD1 or TRBD2 for D (5 bases each). This CDR3 region has 17 residues. Trimming stripped 7 bases from V and 3 bases from J, with 21 bases between. Germline V gene lookup returns CDR1 KGHDR and CDR2 SFDVKD. The CDR3 DNA sequence: TGTGCCACCAGCCCCGGGGACGGAAGGCGAATCAAAAACATTCAGTACTTC. Its translation is CATSPGDGRRIKNIQYF.